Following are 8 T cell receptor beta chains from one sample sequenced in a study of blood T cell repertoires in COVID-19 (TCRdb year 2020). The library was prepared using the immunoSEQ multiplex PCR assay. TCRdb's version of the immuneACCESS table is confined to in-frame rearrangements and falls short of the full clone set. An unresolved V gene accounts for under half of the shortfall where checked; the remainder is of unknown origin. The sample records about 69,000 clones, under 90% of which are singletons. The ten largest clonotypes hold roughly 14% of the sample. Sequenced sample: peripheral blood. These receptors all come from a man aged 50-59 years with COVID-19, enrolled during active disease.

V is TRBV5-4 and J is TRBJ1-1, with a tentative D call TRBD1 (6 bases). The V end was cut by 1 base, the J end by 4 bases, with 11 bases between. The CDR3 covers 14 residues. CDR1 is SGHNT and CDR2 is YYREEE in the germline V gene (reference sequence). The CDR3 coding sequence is TGTGCCAGCAGCTTGTCGGGGGGGCTCACTGAAGCTTTCTTT. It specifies CASSLSGGLTEAFF.

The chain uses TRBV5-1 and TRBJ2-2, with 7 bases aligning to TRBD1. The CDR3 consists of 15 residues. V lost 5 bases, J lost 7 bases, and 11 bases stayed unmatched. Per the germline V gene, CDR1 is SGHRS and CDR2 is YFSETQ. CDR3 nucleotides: TGCGCCAGCAGAACTTCCGGGACAGAGGGCGGGGAGCTGTTTTTT. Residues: CASRTSGTEGGELFF.

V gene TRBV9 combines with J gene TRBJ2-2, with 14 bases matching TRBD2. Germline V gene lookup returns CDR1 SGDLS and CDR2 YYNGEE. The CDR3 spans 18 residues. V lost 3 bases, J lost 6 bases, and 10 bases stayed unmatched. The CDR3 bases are TGTGCCAGCAGCGCGGGACTAGCGGGGGCTCTATCCCCCGGGGAGCTGTTTTTT. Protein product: CASSAGLAGALSPGELFF.

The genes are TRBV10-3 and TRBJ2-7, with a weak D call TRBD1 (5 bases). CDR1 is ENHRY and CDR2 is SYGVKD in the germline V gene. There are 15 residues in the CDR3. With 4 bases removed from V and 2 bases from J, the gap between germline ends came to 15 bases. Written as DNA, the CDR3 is TGTGCCATCAGTGCCAGTACCGGACAACCCTACGAGCAGTACTTC. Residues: CAISASTGQPYEQYF.

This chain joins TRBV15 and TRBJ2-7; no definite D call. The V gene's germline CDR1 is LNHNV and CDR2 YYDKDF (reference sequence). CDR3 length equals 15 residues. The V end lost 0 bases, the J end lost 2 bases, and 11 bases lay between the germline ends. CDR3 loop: CATSRDPQITYEQYF. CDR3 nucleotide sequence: TGTGCCACCAGCAGAGATCCACAGATTACCTACGAGCAGTACTTC.

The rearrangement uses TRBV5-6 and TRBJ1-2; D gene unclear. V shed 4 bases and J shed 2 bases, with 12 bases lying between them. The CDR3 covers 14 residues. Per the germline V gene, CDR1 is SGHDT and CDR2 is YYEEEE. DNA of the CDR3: TGTGCCAGCAGCCCGCTTACAGAGAACTATGGCTACACCTTC. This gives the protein CASSPLTENYGYTF.

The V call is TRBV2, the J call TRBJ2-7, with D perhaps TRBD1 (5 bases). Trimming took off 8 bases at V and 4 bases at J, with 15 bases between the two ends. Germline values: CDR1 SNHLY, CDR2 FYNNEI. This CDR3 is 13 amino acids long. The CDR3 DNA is TGTGCCAGCGTCGGGTCAGGGCTATACGAGCAGTACTTC. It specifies CASVGSGLYEQYF.

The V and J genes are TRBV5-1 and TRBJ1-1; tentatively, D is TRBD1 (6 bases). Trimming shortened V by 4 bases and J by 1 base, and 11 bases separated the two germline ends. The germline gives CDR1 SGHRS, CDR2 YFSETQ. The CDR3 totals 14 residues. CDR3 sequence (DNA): TGCGCCAGCAGCCAAGGGGGGGGGAACACTGAAGCTTTCTTT. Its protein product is CASSQGGGNTEAFF.